Sequencing of this TCR beta chain was carried out in a study of T cell responses to AZD1222 COVID-19 vaccine (TCRdb year 2021). About the full investigation: AZD1222 recipients given second doses at about 4 weeks or at about 12 weeks were pooled, since spike-specific TCR depth and breadth were not found to differ between the two schedules. TCR sequencing was performed for roughly 250 trial participants, of whom around 210 were given two doses of AZD1222 and around 26 were given two doses of MenACWY control vaccine. Enrollment into the trials was organized by age into subgroups of 18-55, 56-69 and 70-plus years, and those subgroups contained about 160, 30 and 59 TCR-sequenced participants, respectively. Results and caveats for the whole study, not just this receptor: Vaccine-associated CD4 TCRs spanned the whole spike protein, with dominant responses in regions 160-218 and 743-854. In the small 56-69-year group, the increase in depth fell short of significance, most likely because of low power. Conclusions about previously exposed vaccinees were limited because only six AZD1222 recipients were SARS-CoV-2 seropositive at baseline. No day 14 peak-response samples were available, so repertoires were characterized only after the peak T cell response. Most participants were white British and females outnumbered males, and the authors suggested that clonal diversity may have been underestimated. Reportedly, close to half of the unique spike-specific TCRs recognized epitopes lying outside the regions that are mutated in the B.1.351 and B.1.1.7 variants. A significant rise in spike-specific TCR breadth and depth was observed after two AZD1222 doses relative to day 0 and relative to MenACWY recipients.

The CDR3 regions of human TCRbeta chains were analyzed by immunosequencing. For the original study's pipeline: Repertoire TCRs were matched against a reference library of SARS-CoV-2-specific TCRs generated with the MIRA antigen-specificity platform. Breadth meant the fraction of unique TCRs that were SARS-CoV-2-associated, whereas depth meant the fraction of total T cells that were SARS-CoV-2-associated. Using the MIRA data, each spike-specific TCR was assigned both to the spike region to which the TCR was reactive and to a CD4 or CD8 class. Log10-transformed breadth and depth values were compared by one-way ANOVA with Sidak's multiple comparisons tests. The table was pulled from immuneACCESS by TCRdb, which kept in-frame rearrangements only. Such tables lose some clones; where checked, under half of the loss comes from unresolved V genes, and the rest has no known cause. V and J calls and clone size come straight from that table; D and trimming were deduced from the DNA. This sample holds approximately 140,000 clones; roughly 92% were observed only once. The top ten hold roughly 1.2% of the sample.

The junction shows trimming of 4 bases on V and 3 bases on J, and the gene matches do not reach 14 bases of it. As encoded in the germline V gene, CDR1 is SGHVS while CDR2 is FQNEAQ. The CDR3 runs 17 amino acids, cysteine and valine included. The CDR3 DNA has 51 bases and is translated from base 1. What this sample's time point label stands for: baseline before first vaccination. The vaccinee samples were drawn from two UK trials, COV001 and COV002, one of which was a single-blind randomized controlled phase 2/3 trial testing AZD1222 (ChAdOx1 nCoV-19) in healthy adults. For TCRbeta chain sequencing, PBMC samples were collected from trial participants at day 0 and at day 28 after the second dose. Turning to this clone: Its specific antigen is unknown. Within one base of it there is no much larger clone, and no base qualities were kept.

This clonotype was sampled from an adult in good health. The starting material was peripheral blood, obtained on day 0 of AZD1222 vaccination. Recombination joined TRBV7-8 with TRBJ2-7, with TRBD2 identical over 8 junction bases. In nucleotides, the sequence is TGTGCCAGCAGCTCCCCGCCGGGACTAGTGGGTAGCTACGAGCAGTACGTC. It specifies CASSSPPGLVGSYEQYV.